This TCR beta chain comes out of a study of CD8 T cells in ankylosing spondylitis. Study-wide points: Blood from ankylosing spondylitis patients appeared to carry a characteristic roughly eight-variant TCR beta motif. Past research had described some motif variants in reactive arthritis synovial fluid and blood. With a CD8+ phenotype, disease-linked clones were relatively rare in peripheral blood. Significant enrichment of disease-linked clones was reportedly seen in matched ankylosing spondylitis synovial fluid.

A note on this clonotype: Antigen specificity is unknown.

Preparation of TCR beta libraries was done by quantitative 5'-RACE with molecular barcodes. TCRdb re-called the 5' RACE reads with MiXCR, one entry per CDR3 protein. The table shows roughly 440,000 distinct CDR3 sequences, with more than 15% occurring only once. This clonotype was sampled from a male donor with ankylosing spondylitis. Sequenced: blood, either unsorted or a sorted T cell fraction (not recorded which).

The CDR3 nucleotides are TGCGCCAGCAGCCATTTTGCGACCCCGCGGGATACGCAGTATTTT. It specifies CASSHFATPRDTQYF. This chain joins TRBV4-1 and TRBJ2-3; D call uncertain. V shed 3 bases and J shed 6 bases, with 16 bases lying between them. The germline V gene has CDR1 MGHRA and CDR2 YSYEKL. CDR3 length: 15 amino acids.